These 28 T cell receptor beta chains were all obtained from the same sample, sequenced in a study of preoperative IRX-2 immunotherapy in early breast cancer. Assay used: immunoSEQ multiplex PCR; TCRdb lists only in-frame clones, some missing. The sample records around 57,000 clones, around 94% being singletons. The treatment was: preoperative locoregional IRX-2 cytokine immunotherapy. This material was obtained from a patient treated with IRX-2 immunotherapy. Source of these receptors: a human donor with breast cancer.

This chain links TRBV9 with TRBJ2-5, with D possibly TRBD1 on 5 matching bases. The CDR3 runs to 14 residues. Germline CDR1 and CDR2: SGDLS and YYNGEE. Trimming took off 4 bases at V and 1 base at J, with 11 bases between the two ends. The CDR3 DNA is TGTGCCAGCAGCCCCCGACAGAGCCAAGAGACCCAGTACTTC. This sequence encodes CASSPRQSQETQYF.

This clone was observed a handful of times. V usage is TRBV2 and J usage is TRBJ1-1, with 7 nucleotides matching TRBD1. CDR1 SNHLY and CDR2 FYNNEI come from the germline V gene. The CDR3 consists of 15 residues. V shed 7 bases and J 2 bases; nucleotides not matched to a gene: 10. The CDR3 DNA reads as TGTGCCAGCACTAGAATTGGACAGGCCAACACTGAAGCTTTCTTT. Translation gives CASTRIGQANTEAFF.

The chain combines TRBV7-9 with TRBJ1-2, with TRBD1 as a possible D gene (5 bases). This CDR3 is 13 amino acids long. V was trimmed by 3 bases and J by 4 bases, leaving 9 bases between them. The germline CDR1 and CDR2 sequences are SEHNR and FQNEAQ (reference sequence). This chain's CDR3 is CASSFPGPYGYTF. CDR3 DNA sequence: TGTGCCAGCAGCTTTCCAGGGCCCTATGGCTACACCTTC.

This clone was seen a single time. V and J are TRBV4-3 and TRBJ1-5; a weak D match, TRBD1 (5 bases). V was trimmed by 2 bases and J by 9 bases, leaving 17 bases between them. This CDR3 is 15 amino acids long. Germline lookup yields CDR1 LGHNA and CDR2 YSLEER. CDR3 protein: CASSQFVGPPAPQHF. The CDR3 DNA sequence: TGCGCCAGCAGCCAATTCGTGGGGCCACCGGCGCCCCAGCATTTT.

The V gene is TRBV7-9, the J gene TRBJ2-1; D is tentatively TRBD1 or TRBD2 (5 bases each). V was clipped by 7 bases and J by 4 bases, with 29 bases between them. The germline gives CDR1 SEHNR, CDR2 FQNEAQ (reference sequence). The CDR3 has 19 residues. The CDR3 reads CASNLGFWSRRDGYNEQFF. The CDR3, as DNA: TGTGCCAGCAATCTCGGTTTTTGGTCACGCCGGGACGGGTACAATGAGCAGTTCTTC.

This clone was observed once. The chain's CDR3 is CAISVSFPDEQFF. As DNA, the CDR3 is TGTGCCATCAGTGTGAGTTTTCCCGATGAGCAGTTCTTC. This chain joins TRBV10-3 and TRBJ2-1; no reliable D call. The CDR3 spans 13 residues. Germline CDR1 reads ENHRY; CDR2 reads SYGVKD. Trimming removed 4 bases from V and 8 bases from J, with 12 bases in between.

This chain links TRBV9 with TRBJ2-3, with a tentative D call TRBD1 (6 bases). The germline V gene encodes CDR1 SGDLS and CDR2 YYNGEE. The ends were cut back, 0 bases at V and 3 bases at J, with 17 bases in the middle. This CDR3 contains 17 residues. The CDR3 spells CASSVALLGRGTDTQYF. Here the CDR3 DNA reads TGTGCCAGCAGCGTAGCTCTTTTAGGCAGGGGTACAGATACGCAGTATTTT.

This clone is a singleton in its sample. The chain uses TRBV5-8 and TRBJ1-1; TRBD1 matches at 9 bases. Trimming cost V 4 bases and J 8 bases; bases outside gene matches: 3. Germline V CDR1 and CDR2: SGHTS, YDEGEE. The CDR3 has 12 amino acids. CDR3 nucleotides: TGTGCCAGCAGCATCACAGGGGGCGAAGCTTTCTTT. Translating gives CASSITGGEAFF.

The rearrangement links TRBV11-3 to TRBJ2-7; 8 bases are shared with TRBD1. Germline assignment: CDR1 SGHNT and CDR2 YENEEA. CDR3 length: 15 residues. The V and J ends lost 4 bases and 5 bases, in that order; junction bases with no gene match: 10. The DNA for the CDR3 is TGTGCCAGCAGCTCGACGACGGGACAGGATGACGAGCAGTACTTC. This gives the protein CASSSTTGQDDEQYF.

This chain connects TRBV18 to TRBJ2-7; 12 nucleotides agree with TRBD2. Trimming removed 0 bases from V and 6 bases from J; junction bases left unmatched: 6. This CDR3 contains 16 residues. The germline gives CDR1 KGHSH, CDR2 LQKENI. CDR3 protein: CASSPPTSGGPGEQYF. CDR3 sequence (DNA): TGTGCCAGCTCACCACCGACTAGCGGGGGCCCCGGCGAGCAGTACTTC.

The rearrangement uses TRBV7-2 and TRBJ2-2; no clear D. CDR3 length: 14 amino acids. Germline V gene lookup returns CDR1 SGHTA and CDR2 FQGNSA. The V gene lost 5 bases and the J gene lost 1 base, with 8 bases spanning the gap. The CDR3: CASSPTVNTGELFF. CDR3 in DNA: TGTGCCAGCAGCCCCACTGTGAACACCGGGGAGCTGTTTTTT.

The chain employs TRBV29-1 and TRBJ1-1; the D is unclear. Between the trimmed V and J ends, which lost 6 bases and 5 bases, there was a span of 13 bases. The CDR3 has 12 residues. Germline values: CDR1 SQVTM, CDR2 ANQGSEA. CDR3 amino acids: CSVRGVFTEAFF. For the CDR3, the DNA is TGCAGCGTCCGCGGAGTGTTTACTGAAGCTTTCTTT.

Here the CDR3 reads CASSEGWGGYTF. In nucleotides, the CDR3 is TGTGCCAGCAGTGAAGGTTGGGGGGGCTACACCTTC. This chain links TRBV2 with TRBJ1-2; maybe TRBD1 (5 bases). Deletions cut 1 base from V and 8 bases from J, with 8 bases between. The CDR3 contains 12 residues. Per germline, CDR1 SNHLY and CDR2 FYNNEI.

V and J are TRBV7-7 and TRBJ2-2, with 9 bases identical to TRBD1. Germline V gives CDR1 SSHAT, CDR2 FNYEAQ (reference sequence). V gave up 5 bases and J gave up 3 bases; unmatched junction bases: 7. The CDR3 contains 16 residues. The CDR3 DNA reads TGTGCCAGCAGCCGGACAGGGGTGTTTGACACCGGGGAGCTGTTTTTT. Its protein is CASSRTGVFDTGELFF.

As regards this clone: One junction end disagrees with the germline gene, perhaps due to a read error. J is TRBJ2-1 and V is TRBV7-9, with D perhaps TRBD2 (6 bases). This CDR3 spans 16 amino acids. The germline V gene encodes CDR1 SEHNR and CDR2 FQNEAQ (reference sequence). CDR3 loop: CASSDDPGLSHNEQFF. The CDR3 DNA sequence: TGTGCCAGCAGCGACGATCCGGGACTCTCCCACAATGAGCAGTTCTTC.

The CDR3 DNA follows: TGTGCCAGCAGTCAAGCCGCCTTTTGGGGTGAGCAGTTCTTC. Its translation: CASSQAAFWGEQFF. The chain recombines TRBV28 with TRBJ2-1; D is unresolved. This CDR3 is 14 amino acids long. CDR1 is MDHEN, CDR2 SYDVKM, per germline. Trimming took off 5 bases at V and 9 bases at J, with 17 bases between the two ends. The whole variable domain, filled in from reference TRBV28 and TRBJ2-1, reads DVKVTQSSRYLVKRTGEKVFLECVQDMDHENMFWYRQDPGLGLRLIYFSYDVKMKEKGDIPEGYSVSREKKERFSLILESASTNQTSMYLCASSQAAFWGEQFFGPGTRLTVL.

V and J are TRBV7-2 and TRBJ1-3; D is ambiguous. The germline V and J ends were trimmed by 5 bases and 0 bases, with 14 bases remaining between them. Germline CDR1 is SGHTA and CDR2 is FQGNSA. This CDR3 has 16 amino acids. In DNA, the CDR3 is TGTGCCAGCAGCCCCAGACCGGGGAACTCTGGAAACACCATATATTTT. Its translation: CASSPRPGNSGNTIYF.

This sequence joins TRBV2 and TRBJ1-2, with D unclear. Germline V gene lookup returns CDR1 SNHLY and CDR2 FYNNEI. The length of the CDR3 is 16 residues. V was trimmed by 3 bases and J by 2 bases, leaving 16 bases between them. The CDR3, as DNA: TGTGCCAGCAGTGAGGTCAGGAGGACGTCAAACTATGGCTACACCTTC. Protein product: CASSEVRRTSNYGYTF.

This chain connects TRBV27 to TRBJ2-3; TRBD2 agrees at 8 bases. Germline-derived CDR1 and CDR2 are MNHEY and SMNVEV (reference sequence). The CDR3 covers 16 residues. The ends lost 5 bases at V and 0 bases at J; junction bases unmatched: 7. In nucleotides, the CDR3 is TGTGCCAGCAGTCACTTAGCGGGGCGGAGCACAGATACGCAGTATTTT. The encoded protein is CASSHLAGRSTDTQYF.

V is TRBV11-2 and J is TRBJ2-1; 7 positions agree with TRBD2. CDR1 and CDR2 (germline): SGHAT, FQNNGV. The CDR3 has 16 amino acids. J lost 6 bases, V lost 5 bases, and 13 bases had no gene match. For the CDR3, the DNA is TGTGCCAGCAGCCCGCGACTAGCACTGAGAGGCAATGAGCAGTTCTTC. Amino acids: CASSPRLALRGNEQFF.

Only one count was recorded for this clone. The rearrangement links TRBV7-9 to TRBJ1-5, with TRBD1 matching over 9 bases. Germline values: CDR1 SEHNR, CDR2 FQNEAQ (reference sequence). The CDR3 runs 15 residues. V was clipped by 5 bases and J by 6 bases; unmatched bases: 8. CDR3 in amino acids: CASSKTGGSGQPQHF. The CDR3 DNA reads TGTGCCAGCAGCAAGACAGGGGGAAGTGGTCAGCCCCAGCATTTT.

The chain uses TRBV30 and TRBJ1-1; 7 positions match TRBD1. The germline gives CDR1 GTSNPN, CDR2 SVGIG (reference sequence). The CDR3 extends over 15 amino acids. J was trimmed by 5 bases and V by 2 bases; bases with no gene match: 11. The CDR3 DNA reads TGTGCCTGGAGTACTTTAGGGGGCGCGGTGACTGAAGCTTTCTTT. Encoded protein: CAWSTLGGAVTEAFF.

The J gene is TRBJ2-7, the V gene TRBV28; TRBD1 matches at 7 bases. The length of the CDR3 is 13 residues. Unmatched junction bases numbered 5, after V lost 5 bases and J lost 4 bases. Germline V lookup: CDR1 MDHEN, CDR2 SYDVKM. The CDR3 region is CASSTDRAYEQYF. Written as DNA, the CDR3 is TGTGCCAGCAGTACCGACAGGGCATACGAGCAGTACTTC.

The chain is built from TRBV11-2 and TRBJ1-1; a weak D match, TRBD1 (6 bases). The CDR3 length is 14 residues. The V gene's germline CDR1 is SGHAT and CDR2 FQNNGV. The ends were cut back, 6 bases at V and 0 bases at J, with 11 bases in the middle. CDR3 bases: TGTGCCAGCAGTACAGGGCCGGTGAACACTGAAGCTTTCTTT. Translating it yields CASSTGPVNTEAFF.

This clone was picked up one time. V is TRBV13 and J is TRBJ1-3; unclear D gene. V was shortened by 2 bases and J by 2 bases, with 4 bases between the two germline ends. CDR3 length: 13 residues. Germline V lookup: CDR1 PRHDT, CDR2 FYEKMQ (reference sequence). DNA for the CDR3: TGTGCCAGCAGCTTATCCGCTGGAAACACCATATATTTT. Encoded protein: CASSLSAGNTIYF. Complete variable domain (other parts from reference TRBV13 and TRBJ1-3): AAGVIQSPRHLIKEKRETATLKCYPIPRHDTVYWYQQGPGQDPQFLISFYEKMQSDKGSIPDRFSAQQFSDYHSELNMSSLELGDSALYFCASSLSAGNTIYFGEGSWLTVV.

In its sample, this clone was seen a few times. This chain joins TRBV29-1 and TRBJ1-2; no firm D call. The CDR3 runs to 12 residues. V was cut by 2 bases and J by 2 bases, with 6 bases left in between. The V gene's germline CDR1 is SQVTM and CDR2 ANQGSEA. The CDR3 protein is CSVERRNYGYTF. The CDR3, as DNA: TGCAGCGTTGAACGGCGGAACTATGGCTACACCTTC.

In regard to this clone: The identical CDR3 is also encoded by other nucleotide sequences in the sample. The CDR3 reads CASSPGLVSYEQYF. CDR3 coding DNA: TGTGCCAGCTCACCAGGGCTAGTTTCCTACGAGCAGTACTTC. V gene TRBV18 combines with J gene TRBJ2-7; D gene ambiguous. V dropped 2 bases and J dropped 1 base, with 9 bases sitting between them. The germline V gene encodes CDR1 KGHSH and CDR2 LQKENI. The CDR3 is 14 amino acids.

The chain is built from TRBV30 and TRBJ2-3; 8 bases are shared with TRBD2. CDR3 length: 14 amino acids. In germline, CDR1 is GTSNPN, CDR2 SVGIG (reference sequence). The junction had 5 bases not matched to a gene; V was cut back by 3 bases and J by 3 bases. In DNA, the CDR3 is TGTGCCTGGAGACTACTAGCGGAGACAGATACGCAGTATTTT. It yields the protein CAWRLLAETDTQYF.